This T cell receptor beta chain was profiled in a study of OX40 agonist ivuxolimab in advanced cancers. Study-wide points: CD8+ T cells showed, on average, more clonal expansion than CD4+ cells.

The CDR3 has 14 amino acids. The V end was cut by 6 bases, the J end by 2 bases, with 13 bases between. Germline V gene data show CDR1 as ENHRY and CDR2 as SYGVKD. Profiling relied on immunoSEQ multiplex PCR, and the TCRdb table lists in-frame clones only, not all of them. Of approximately 41,000 clones detected, more than 80% appear once; the ten largest clones hold roughly 0.58%. Notes on this clone: The target antigen is unknown.

The gene calls are TRBV10-3 and TRBJ1-2, with D perhaps TRBD1 (6 bases). This receptor was identified in an adult with an advanced solid tumor such as melanoma, head and neck, liver or kidney cancer. This specimen consisted of CD4+ or CD8+ T cells sorted from blood, obtained in a trial of the OX40 agonist ivuxolimab. The CDR3 sequence is CAIRMQGTNYGYTF. The DNA of the CDR3 is TGTGCCATCAGAATGCAGGGGACCAACTATGGCTACACCTTC.